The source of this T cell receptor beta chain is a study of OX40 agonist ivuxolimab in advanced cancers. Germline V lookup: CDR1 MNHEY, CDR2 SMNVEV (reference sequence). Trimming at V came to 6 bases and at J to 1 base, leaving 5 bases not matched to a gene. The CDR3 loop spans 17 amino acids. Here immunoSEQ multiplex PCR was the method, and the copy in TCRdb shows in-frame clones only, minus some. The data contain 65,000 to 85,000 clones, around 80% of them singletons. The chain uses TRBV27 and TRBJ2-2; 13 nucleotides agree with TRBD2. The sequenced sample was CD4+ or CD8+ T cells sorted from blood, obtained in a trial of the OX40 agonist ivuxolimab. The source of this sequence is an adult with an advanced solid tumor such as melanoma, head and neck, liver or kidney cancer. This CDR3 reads CASRMRLAGGNTGELFF. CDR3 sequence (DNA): TGTGCCAGCAGGATGAGACTAGCGGGAGGGAACACCGGGGAGCTGTTTTTT.